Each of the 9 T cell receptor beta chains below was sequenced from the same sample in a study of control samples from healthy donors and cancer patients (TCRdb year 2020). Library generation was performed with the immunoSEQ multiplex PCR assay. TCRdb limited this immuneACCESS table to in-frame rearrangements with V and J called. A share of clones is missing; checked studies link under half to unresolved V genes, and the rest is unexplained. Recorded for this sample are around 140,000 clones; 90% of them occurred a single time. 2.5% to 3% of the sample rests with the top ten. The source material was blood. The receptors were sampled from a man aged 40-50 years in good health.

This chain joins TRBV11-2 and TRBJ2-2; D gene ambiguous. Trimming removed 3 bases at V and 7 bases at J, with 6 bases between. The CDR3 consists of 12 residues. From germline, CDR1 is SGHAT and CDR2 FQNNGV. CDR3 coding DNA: TGTGCCAGCAGCTTTACGAACGGGGAGCTGTTTTTT. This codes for CASSFTNGELFF. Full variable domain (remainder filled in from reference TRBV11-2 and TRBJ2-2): EAGVAQSPRYKIIEKRQSVAFWCNPISGHATLYWYQQILGQGPKLLIQFQNNGVVDDSQLPKDRFSAERLKGVDSTLKIQPAKLEDSAVYLCASSFTNGELFFGEGSRLTVL.

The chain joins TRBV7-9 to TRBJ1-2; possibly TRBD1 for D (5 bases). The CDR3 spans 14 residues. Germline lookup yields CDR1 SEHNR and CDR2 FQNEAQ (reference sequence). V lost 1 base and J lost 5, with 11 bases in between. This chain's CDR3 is CASSLGSGAYGYTF. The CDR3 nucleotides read TGTGCCAGCAGCTTAGGCTCCGGGGCATATGGCTACACCTTC.

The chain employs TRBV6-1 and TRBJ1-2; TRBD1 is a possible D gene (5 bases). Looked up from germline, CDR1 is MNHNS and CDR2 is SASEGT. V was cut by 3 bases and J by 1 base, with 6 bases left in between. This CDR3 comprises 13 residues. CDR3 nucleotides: TGTGCCAGCAGTGAGACAGATAACTATGGCTACACCTTC. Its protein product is CASSETDNYGYTF.

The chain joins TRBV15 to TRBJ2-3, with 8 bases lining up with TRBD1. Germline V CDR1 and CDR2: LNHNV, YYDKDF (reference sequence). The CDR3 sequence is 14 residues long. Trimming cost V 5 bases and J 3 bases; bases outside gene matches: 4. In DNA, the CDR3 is TGTGCCACCAGCCGCCGACAGGGGACAGATACGCAGTATTTT. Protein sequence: CATSRRQGTDTQYF.

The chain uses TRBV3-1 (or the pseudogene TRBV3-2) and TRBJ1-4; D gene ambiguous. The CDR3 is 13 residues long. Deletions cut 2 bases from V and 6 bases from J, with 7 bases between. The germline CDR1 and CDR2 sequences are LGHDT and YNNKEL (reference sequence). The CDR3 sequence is CASSQREYEKLFF. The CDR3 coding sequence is TGTGCCAGCAGCCAACGGGAGTATGAAAAACTGTTTTTT.

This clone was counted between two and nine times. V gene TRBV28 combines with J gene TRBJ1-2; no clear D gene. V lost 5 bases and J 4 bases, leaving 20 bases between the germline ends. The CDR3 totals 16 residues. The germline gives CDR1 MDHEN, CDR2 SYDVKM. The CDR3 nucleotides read TGTGCCAGCAGTCCCCTTAGGCTACAGAGATTCTATGGCTACACCTTC. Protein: CASSPLRLQRFYGYTF.

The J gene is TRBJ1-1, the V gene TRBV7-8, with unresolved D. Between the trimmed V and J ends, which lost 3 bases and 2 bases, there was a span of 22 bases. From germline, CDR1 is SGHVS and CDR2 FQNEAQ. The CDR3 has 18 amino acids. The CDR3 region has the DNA TGTGCCAGCAGCTTTAGGACGGGGAGGACCGTCATCAACACTGAAGCTTTCTTT. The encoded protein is CASSFRTGRTVINTEAFF.

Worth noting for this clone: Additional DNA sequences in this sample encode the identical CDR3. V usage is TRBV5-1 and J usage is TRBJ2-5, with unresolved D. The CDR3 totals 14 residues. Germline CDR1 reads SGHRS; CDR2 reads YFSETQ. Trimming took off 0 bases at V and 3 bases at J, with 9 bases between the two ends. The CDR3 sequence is CASSLAGGEETQYF. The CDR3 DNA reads TGCGCCAGCAGCTTGGCAGGTGGGGAAGAGACCCAGTACTTC.

The CDR3 region is CASSHGDTEAFF. The CDR3, as DNA: TGTGCCAGCAGCCACGGTGACACTGAAGCTTTCTTT. This chain connects TRBV16 to TRBJ1-1; D remains unclear. V was trimmed by 3 bases and J by 3 bases, leaving 5 bases between them. Germline V gene data show CDR1 as KGHSY and CDR2 as FQNENV. The CDR3 contains 12 residues.